These 25 T cell receptor beta chains were all obtained from the same sample, sequenced in a study of blood T cell repertoires in COVID-19. Assay used: immunoSEQ multiplex PCR; TCRdb lists only in-frame clones, some missing. In the table there are about 310,000 clones, 85% to 90% of which are singletons. The specimen sequenced was peripheral blood. The receptors here all came from a man between 70 and 80 years old with acute or convalescent COVID-19.

The chain carries TRBV28 and TRBJ1-2; D is perhaps TRBD1 (5 bases). The length of the CDR3 is 14 residues. In germline, CDR1 is MDHEN, CDR2 SYDVKM. V was trimmed by 3 bases and J by 3 bases, leaving 11 bases between them. The CDR3 here is CASSFGGAHYGYTF. CDR3 sequence (DNA): TGTGCCAGCAGTTTTGGAGGGGCCCACTATGGCTACACCTTC.

V gene TRBV10-1 combines with J gene TRBJ2-3, with 8 nucleotides matching TRBD2. The CDR3 is 15 amino acids. The ends lost 2 bases at V and 0 bases at J; junction bases unmatched: 1. Germline CDR1 and CDR2: WNHNN and SYGVQD (reference sequence). The CDR3 is CASSETSGSTDTQYF. As DNA, the CDR3 is TGCGCCAGCAGTGAGACTAGCGGTAGCACAGATACGCAGTATTTT.

The table lists this clone with a few counts. CDR3 DNA sequence: TGCGCCAGCAGCCAAGATAGCAGAAGCTCCTACAATGAGCAGTTCTTC. This translates into CASSQDSRSSYNEQFF. The V call is TRBV4-1, the J call TRBJ2-1; D gene unclear. CDR1 and CDR2 (germline): MGHRA, YSYEKL. Trimming shortened V by 0 bases and J by 0 bases, and 9 bases separated the two germline ends. The length of the CDR3 is 16 residues.

CDR3 sequence (DNA): TGCAGCGTTGATTTAACTAGCTACGTCAAGACCCAGTACTTC. Translating gives CSVDLTSYVKTQYF. The V call is TRBV29-1, the J call TRBJ2-5; the D gene is possibly TRBD2 (6 bases). Germline assignment: CDR1 SQVTM and CDR2 ANQGSEA. The germline V and J ends were trimmed by 3 bases and 6 bases, with 17 bases remaining between them. This CDR3 has 14 amino acids.

This chain joins TRBV2 and TRBJ2-1; 11 nucleotides match TRBD2. The CDR3 extends over 15 amino acids. Germline CDR1 SNHLY, CDR2 FYNNEI. V shed 5 bases, J shed 9 bases, and the junction held 9 bases outside the gene matches. The CDR3, as DNA: TGTGCCAGCAGTTTCCTGGGGACTAGCGGCGTTGAGCAGTTCTTC. Amino acids: CASSFLGTSGVEQFF.

V and J are TRBV7-2 and TRBJ1-1; D is uncertain. The CDR3 contains 13 residues. V gave up 2 bases and J gave up 5 bases, with 9 bases separating them. Germline V CDR1 and CDR2: SGHTA, FQGNSA. This chain's CDR3 is CASSLSPGTEAFF. In DNA form, the CDR3 reads TGTGCCAGCAGCTTAAGCCCGGGGACTGAAGCTTTCTTT.

In its sample, this clone was seen once. The rearrangement joins TRBV30 to TRBJ1-2; TRBD1 matches at 7 bases. The CDR3 runs to 13 residues. V lost 0 bases to trimming and J lost 8 bases; unmatched junction nucleotides: 6. Germline lookup yields CDR1 GTSNPN and CDR2 SVGIG (reference sequence). The DNA of the CDR3 is TGTGCCTGGAGTGTACGTACAGGGGAAGGCTACACCTTC. Translated: CAWSVRTGEGYTF.

The V call is TRBV29-1, the J call TRBJ2-1, with D uncertain. CDR1 is SQVTM and CDR2 is ANQGSEA in the germline V gene. This CDR3 region has 12 residues. Between the trimmed V and J ends, which lost 4 bases and 4 bases, there was a span of 8 bases. The CDR3 protein is CSVAPVYNEQFF. The CDR3 nucleotides are TGCAGCGTTGCCCCAGTTTACAATGAGCAGTTCTTC.

This rearrangement joins TRBV19 to TRBJ1-3; 7 bases agree with TRBD1. Germline lookup yields CDR1 LNHDA and CDR2 SQIVND (reference sequence). The CDR3 runs 16 residues. With V trimmed by 4 bases and J by 0 bases, 6 bases remained unmatched. The CDR3, as DNA: TGTGCCAGTAGTAGCCGGGACAGAACCTCTGGAAACACCATATATTTT. Encoded protein: CASSSRDRTSGNTIYF. Full variable domain (missing parts from reference TRBV19 and TRBJ1-3): DGGITQSPKYLFRKEGQNVTLSCEQNLNHDAMYWYRQDPGQGLRLIYYSQIVNDFQKGDIAEGYSVSREKKESFPLTVTSAQKNPTAFYLCASSSRDRTSGNTIYFGEGSWLTVV.

The chain employs TRBV11-2 and TRBJ2-7, with 8 bases fitting TRBD1. Germline loops: CDR1 SGHAT, CDR2 FQNNGV. This CDR3 region has 15 residues. V dropped 1 base and J dropped 7; count of bases not matched to a gene: 9. The CDR3 coding sequence is TGTGCCAGCAGCTTAGGCGGGACAGGCCTTGAGGAGCAGTACTTC. It yields the protein CASSLGGTGLEEQYF.

The chain employs TRBV6-5 and TRBJ1-3; 9 nucleotides align to TRBD1. The CDR3 is 16 residues long. Germline V gene data show CDR1 as MNHEY and CDR2 as SVGAGI. V gave up 3 bases and J gave up 2 bases; unmatched junction bases: 5. The CDR3 nucleotides are TGTGCCAGCAGTTATTCCGGACAGGGGACTGGAAACACCATATATTTT. Protein product: CASSYSGQGTGNTIYF.

The V call is TRBV6-2 or TRBV6-3, the J call TRBJ1-2; the match to TRBD1 covers 7 bases. There are 14 residues in the CDR3. V shed 6 bases and J 7 bases; nucleotides not matched to a gene: 11. CDR1 and CDR2 from the germline V gene are MNHEY and SVGEGT. This chain's CDR3 is CASSQGGIQTGYTF. Here the CDR3 DNA reads TGTGCCAGCAGCCAAGGGGGCATACAAACTGGCTACACCTTC.

The chain couples TRBV28 to TRBJ2-1; possible D gene TRBD1, 6 bases. Trimming cost V 6 bases and J 4 bases, with 13 bases left between them. The length of the CDR3 is 14 residues. The germline CDR1 and CDR2 sequences are MDHEN and SYDVKM. The CDR3 region is CASSPPDRYNEQFF. As DNA, the CDR3 is TGTGCCAGCAGCCCTCCTGACAGGTACAATGAGCAGTTCTTC.

The chain couples TRBV5-4 to TRBJ2-5, with 8 nucleotides matching TRBD1. V was pared by 4 bases and J by 3 bases, with 11 bases of the junction left unmatched. The CDR3 covers 16 residues. Germline V gene data show CDR1 as SGHNT and CDR2 as YYREEE (reference sequence). The CDR3 loop is CASSPTIQGAEETQYF. The CDR3 DNA reads as TGTGCCAGCAGCCCCACTATCCAGGGGGCCGAAGAGACCCAGTACTTC.

The chain joins TRBV28 to TRBJ2-3, with unresolved D. This CDR3 comprises 13 residues. Trimming removed 3 bases from V and 6 bases from J, with 10 bases in between. Germline CDR1 MDHEN, CDR2 SYDVKM. The CDR3 sequence: CASSFFGTDTQYF. The CDR3 bases are TGTGCCAGCAGTTTCTTCGGTACGGATACGCAGTATTTT.

The chain has TRBV24-1 and TRBJ2-7, with 11 bases aligning to TRBD2. After removal of 4 bases from V and 3 bases from J, the junction contained 4 bases not matched to a gene. The CDR3 runs 15 residues. Germline lookup yields CDR1 KGHDR and CDR2 SFDVKD. CDR3 DNA sequence: TGTGCCACCAGTGACGGACTAGCGGGTGACTACGAGCAGTACTTC. It is translated as CATSDGLAGDYEQYF.

This clone was seen once. The chain links TRBV2 to TRBJ2-3; 12 bases are a match to TRBD2. CDR1 and CDR2 from the germline V gene are SNHLY and FYNNEI. V shed 3 bases, J shed 2 bases, and the junction held 3 bases outside the gene matches. The CDR3 length is 16 residues. The CDR3 DNA sequence: TGTGCCAGCAGTGACGGACTAGCGGGGTCCACAGATACGCAGTATTTT. Translated: CASSDGLAGSTDTQYF.

This chain connects TRBV10-1 to TRBJ1-6; D remains unclear. CDR3 size: 13 residues. Germline V gene data show CDR1 as WNHNN and CDR2 as SYGVQD (reference sequence). The V end lost 2 bases, the J end lost 7 bases, and 6 bases lay between the germline ends. This CDR3 reads CASSEQQNSPLHF. The CDR3, as DNA: TGCGCCAGCAGTGAGCAACAGAATTCACCCCTCCACTTT.

This clone was seen only a few times. This chain links TRBV11-3 with TRBJ2-7, with TRBD1 matching over 10 bases. Germline lookup yields CDR1 SGHNT and CDR2 YENEEA. The CDR3 runs to 14 residues. Germline trimming cut 2 bases from V and 5 bases from J; bases unmatched to any gene: 3. The CDR3 loop is CASSLRDRGDEQYF. The CDR3 nucleotides read TGTGCCAGCAGCTTACGGGACAGGGGCGACGAGCAGTACTTC.

The rearrangement links TRBV7-2 to TRBJ1-1; TRBD1 matches at 7 bases. Trimming at V came to 3 bases and at J to 4 bases, leaving 11 bases not matched to a gene. Germline CDR1 and CDR2: SGHTA and FQGNSA. The CDR3 covers 16 residues. CDR3 region: CASSFRDSRGGTEAFF. For the CDR3, the DNA is TGTGCCAGCAGCTTCCGGGACAGCCGGGGGGGCACTGAAGCTTTCTTT.

The gene calls are TRBV5-4 and TRBJ1-1; D unclear. The V and J ends lost 3 bases and 6 bases respectively, with 12 bases between them. CDR3 length: 13 amino acids. Germline CDR1 SGHNT, CDR2 YYREEE (reference sequence). CDR3: CASSSQRGAEAFF. CDR3 DNA: TGTGCCAGCAGCTCGCAAAGAGGCGCTGAAGCTTTCTTT.

With regard to this clone: Other DNA sequences in the same sample also yield this CDR3. The genes are TRBV7-9 and TRBJ1-1; TRBD1 is a possible D gene (5 bases). The CDR3 extends over 13 amino acids. The V gene lost 2 bases and the J gene lost 4 bases, with 8 bases spanning the gap. Looked up from germline, CDR1 is SEHNR and CDR2 is FQNEAQ (reference sequence). In DNA, the CDR3 is TGTGCCAGCAGCTTACTCGGGGGCACTGAAGCTTTCTTT. This gives the protein CASSLLGGTEAFF.

This sequence joins TRBV7-9 and TRBJ1-2; maybe TRBD1 (5 bases). The germline V gene encodes CDR1 SEHNR and CDR2 FQNEAQ (reference sequence). V lost 5 bases, J lost 4 bases, and 8 bases lay in between. This CDR3 comprises 12 residues. DNA of the CDR3: TGTGCCAGCAGCCCCGGGGGCTATGGCTACACCTTC. The encoded protein is CASSPGGYGYTF.

This clone was recorded only once. This chain links TRBV27 with TRBJ2-1, with TRBD2 identical over 15 bases. The CDR3 extends over 15 amino acids. J lost 7 bases, V lost 6 bases, and 4 bases had no gene match. Germline assignment: CDR1 MNHEY and CDR2 SMNVEV (reference sequence). The CDR3 DNA follows: TGTGCCAGCAGGGGACTAGCGGGGGGTGAGAATGAGCAGTTCTTC. Translating it yields CASRGLAGGENEQFF.

The chain combines TRBV28 with TRBJ2-1; D possibly corresponds to TRBD2 (5 bases). The CDR3 totals 15 residues. CDR1 is MDHEN, CDR2 SYDVKM, per germline. The germline V and J ends were trimmed by 1 base and 7 bases, with 14 bases remaining between them. CDR3 protein: CASSLSGYDWNEQFF. CDR3 bases: TGTGCCAGCAGTTTATCGGGGTACGATTGGAATGAGCAGTTCTTC.